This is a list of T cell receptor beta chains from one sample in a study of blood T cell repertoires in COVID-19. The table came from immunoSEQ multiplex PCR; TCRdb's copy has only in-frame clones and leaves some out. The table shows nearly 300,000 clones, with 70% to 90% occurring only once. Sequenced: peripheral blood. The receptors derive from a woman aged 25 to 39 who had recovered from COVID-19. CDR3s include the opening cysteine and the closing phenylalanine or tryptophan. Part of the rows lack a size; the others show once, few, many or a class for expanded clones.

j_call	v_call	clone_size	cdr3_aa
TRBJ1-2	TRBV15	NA	CATAGIISRGYGYTF
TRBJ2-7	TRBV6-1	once	CASSDRDRPYEQYF
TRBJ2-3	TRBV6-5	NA	CASSSLVAGGTDTQYF
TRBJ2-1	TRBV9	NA	CASSVGLDEQFF
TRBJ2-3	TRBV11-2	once	CASSLAPAGLTDTQYF
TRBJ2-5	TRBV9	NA	CASSVTKGRETQYF
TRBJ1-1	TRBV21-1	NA	CASSLIRTVMNTEAFF
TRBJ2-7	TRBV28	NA	CASSQGLYSYEQYF
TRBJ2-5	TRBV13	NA	CASSLDLRQETQYF
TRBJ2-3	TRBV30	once	CAWSVTSFSTDTQYF
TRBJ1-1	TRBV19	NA	CASSIQNTEAFF
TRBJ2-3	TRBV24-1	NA	CATSDPQRITDTQYF
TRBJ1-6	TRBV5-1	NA	CASTPGGDSPLHF
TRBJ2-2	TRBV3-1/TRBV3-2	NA	CASSQLDRGRPKPFPGELFF
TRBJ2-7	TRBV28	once	CASSTAGASSYEQYF
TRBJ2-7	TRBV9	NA	CASSVGASGFAYEQYF
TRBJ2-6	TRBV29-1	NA	CSVDTQGAGANVLTF
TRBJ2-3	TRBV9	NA	CASSAGDTQYF
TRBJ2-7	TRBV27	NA	CASRQGLTYEQYF
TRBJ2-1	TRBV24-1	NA	CATSDPRQGASSYNEQFF
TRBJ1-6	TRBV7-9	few	CASSAPIQGRGSPLHF
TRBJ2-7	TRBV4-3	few	CASSRGQGDYEQYF
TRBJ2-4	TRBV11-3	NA	CASSSGQGDIQYF
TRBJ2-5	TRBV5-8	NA	CASSRHGVGQETQYF
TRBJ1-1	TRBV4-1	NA	CASSPRQGAENTEAFF
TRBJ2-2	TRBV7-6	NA	CASSPRTGGLAELFF
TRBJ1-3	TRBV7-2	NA	CASSLLGGASGNTIYF
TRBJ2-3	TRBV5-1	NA	CASSKDSSSTDTQYF
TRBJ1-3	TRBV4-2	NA	CASSQAIRGVNTIYF
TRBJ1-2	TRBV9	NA	CASSPQTGKAYGYTF
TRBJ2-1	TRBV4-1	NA	CASSHPGREYYNEQFF
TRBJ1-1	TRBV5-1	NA	CASSLLNRELVKTEAFF
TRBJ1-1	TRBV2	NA	CASSEFPGDPRGTEAFF
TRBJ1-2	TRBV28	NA	CAGRGRYGYTF
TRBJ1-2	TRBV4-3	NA	CASSPRVGEDYGYTF
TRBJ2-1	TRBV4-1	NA	CASSQDLTGQKQFF
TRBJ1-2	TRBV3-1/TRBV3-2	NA	CASSQTGRGYTF
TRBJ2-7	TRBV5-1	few	CASSLMGDRVYEQYF
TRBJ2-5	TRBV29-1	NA	CSVHPRQALQETQYF
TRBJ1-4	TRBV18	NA	CASSQGQPNEKLFF
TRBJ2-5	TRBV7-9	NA	CASSLTTGVQETQYF
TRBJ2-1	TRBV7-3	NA	CASSLSGGNEQFF
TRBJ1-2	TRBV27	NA	CASSYQGSGNGYTF
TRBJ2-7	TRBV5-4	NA	CASSLDDGVPYEQYF
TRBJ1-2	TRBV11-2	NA	CASSRHTYREGYTF
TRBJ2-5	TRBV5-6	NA	CASSPGSGGETQYF
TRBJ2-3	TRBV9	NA	CASSIAGGPTDTQYF
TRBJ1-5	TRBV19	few	CASSKTNQPQHF
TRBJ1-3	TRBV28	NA	CASSLWAVSGNTIYF
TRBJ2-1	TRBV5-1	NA	CASSFTSADSYNEQFF
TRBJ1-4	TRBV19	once	CASSRTRTGGEQKKLFF
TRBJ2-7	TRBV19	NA	CASSTWTGGPYEQYF
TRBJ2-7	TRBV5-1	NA	CASSSSPLGGDEQYF
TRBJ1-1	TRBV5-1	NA	CASSTRGGTEAFF
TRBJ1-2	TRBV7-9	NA	CASSLVVEGYYGYTF